These T cell receptor beta chains were read from a single sample in a study of blood T cell repertoires in COVID-19. Clones were read by immunoSEQ multiplex PCR, and TCRdb kept only the in-frame ones, dropping some. This table has approximately 33,000 clones, about 88% appearing once. Material: peripheral blood. These receptors all stem from a man in his 70s with acute or convalescent COVID-19. Each CDR3 is given with its conserved first and last residue. The order of the fields is CDR3 length, V gene, D gene, J gene, clone size, CDR3 DNA, CDR3 protein. The D gene is left open where the match is weak. Some rows mark clone size as missing; the rest say once, few, many or name a class of expanded clone.

cdr3_length: 14
v_call: TRBV29-1
d_call: TRBD2
j_call: TRBJ2-1
clone_size: -
cdr3_nt: TGCAGCGTTCTCCGGCTAGCGGGAGACAATGAGCAGTTCTTC
cdr3_aa: CSVLRLAGDNEQFF

cdr3_length: 15
v_call: TRBV6-5
d_call: TRBD1
j_call: TRBJ2-7
clone_size: -
cdr3_nt: TGTGCCAGCAGTTCCGGACAGGGGAGCTCCTACGAGCAGTACTTC
cdr3_aa: CASSSGQGSSYEQYF

cdr3_length: 15
v_call: TRBV5-1
d_call: -
j_call: TRBJ2-5
clone_size: -
cdr3_nt: TGCGCCAGCAGCCCACCAGGGCTAACGGGAGAGACCCAGTACTTC
cdr3_aa: CASSPPGLTGETQYF

cdr3_length: 14
v_call: TRBV2
d_call: TRBD1
j_call: TRBJ1-5
clone_size: -
cdr3_nt: TGTGCCAGCAGTGACCGGGACAGGGCGCAGCCCCAGCATTTT
cdr3_aa: CASSDRDRAQPQHF

cdr3_length: 15
v_call: TRBV18
d_call: TRBD1
j_call: TRBJ2-7
clone_size: -
cdr3_nt: TGTGCCAGCTCCAAGGGGACAGGGACATCCTACGAGCAGTACTTC
cdr3_aa: CASSKGTGTSYEQYF

cdr3_length: 14
v_call: TRBV24-1
d_call: TRBD2
j_call: TRBJ2-1
clone_size: -
cdr3_nt: TGTGCCACCAGTGATTGGTCTAGCGGGAGTGTTCAGTTCTTC
cdr3_aa: CATSDWSSGSVQFF

cdr3_length: 14
v_call: TRBV19
d_call: -
j_call: TRBJ1-1
clone_size: -
cdr3_nt: TGTGCCAGTATCCTGGGGGCGGGGAACACTGAAGCTTTCTTT
cdr3_aa: CASILGAGNTEAFF

cdr3_length: 13
v_call: TRBV6-1
d_call: -
j_call: TRBJ1-1
clone_size: -
cdr3_nt: TGTGCCAGCAGTGAACAGGGCGACACTGAAGCTTTCTTT
cdr3_aa: CASSEQGDTEAFF

cdr3_length: 15
v_call: TRBV6-5
d_call: TRBD2
j_call: TRBJ2-7
clone_size: -
cdr3_nt: TGTGCCAGCAGCGCACCTACTAGCGGCTCCTACGAGCAGTACTTC
cdr3_aa: CASSAPTSGSYEQYF

cdr3_length: 14
v_call: TRBV6-5
d_call: TRBD2
j_call: TRBJ2-3
clone_size: -
cdr3_nt: TGTGCCAGCAGTTCTAGCGGGTACACAGATACGCAGTATTTT
cdr3_aa: CASSSSGYTDTQYF

cdr3_length: 17
v_call: TRBV18
d_call: TRBD1
j_call: TRBJ2-7
clone_size: few
cdr3_nt: TGTGCCAGCTCAGCGCTGGCAGGGGGCGACCTTTCCTACGAGCAGTACTTC
cdr3_aa: CASSALAGGDLSYEQYF

cdr3_length: 14
v_call: TRBV11-2
d_call: TRBD2
j_call: TRBJ2-1
clone_size: -
cdr3_nt: TGTGCCAGCAGCTTACTAGCGGGGAAATGGGTGCAGTTCTTC
cdr3_aa: CASSLLAGKWVQFF

cdr3_length: 14
v_call: TRBV5-6
d_call: TRBD1
j_call: TRBJ2-5
clone_size: few
cdr3_nt: TGTGCCAGCAGCTTTGGGCCAGGGGGTGAGACCCAGTACTTC
cdr3_aa: CASSFGPGGETQYF

cdr3_length: 14
v_call: TRBV4-1
d_call: -
j_call: TRBJ1-2
clone_size: -
cdr3_nt: TGCGCCAGCAGCCAGACAGAAGGGGATTATGGCTACACCTTC
cdr3_aa: CASSQTEGDYGYTF

cdr3_length: 15
v_call: TRBV2
d_call: TRBD2
j_call: TRBJ2-1
clone_size: -
cdr3_nt: TGTGCCAGCAGCCCCCAAGCGGGAGGGTACAATGAGCAGTTCTTC
cdr3_aa: CASSPQAGGYNEQFF

cdr3_length: 15
v_call: TRBV6-5
d_call: -
j_call: TRBJ1-5
clone_size: -
cdr3_nt: TGTGCCAGCAGTTACTCCCAGTATAGCAATCAGCCCCAGCATTTT
cdr3_aa: CASSYSQYSNQPQHF

cdr3_length: 13
v_call: TRBV5-8
d_call: TRBD1
j_call: TRBJ1-2
clone_size: -
cdr3_nt: TGTGCCAGCAGCCCGGACAGGAACTATGGCTACACCTTC
cdr3_aa: CASSPDRNYGYTF

cdr3_length: 14
v_call: TRBV4-3
d_call: TRBD1
j_call: TRBJ2-3
clone_size: once
cdr3_nt: TGCGCCAGCAGCCAGGGACAGGGGGCATATACGCAGTATTTT
cdr3_aa: CASSQGQGAYTQYF

cdr3_length: 13
v_call: TRBV3-1/TRBV3-2
d_call: -
j_call: TRBJ2-1
clone_size: -
cdr3_nt: TGTGCCAGCAGCCAAGCAGGGCTCACTGAGCAGTTCTTC
cdr3_aa: CASSQAGLTEQFF

cdr3_length: 13
v_call: TRBV3-1/TRBV3-2
d_call: TRBD2
j_call: TRBJ2-6
clone_size: -
cdr3_nt: TGCGCCAGCGGGAGTTCTGGGGCCAACGTCCTGACTTTC
cdr3_aa: CASGSSGANVLTF

cdr3_length: 11
v_call: TRBV20-1
d_call: -
j_call: TRBJ1-2
clone_size: -
cdr3_nt: TGCAGTGCCCGGGTGGAGTTTGGCTACACCTTC
cdr3_aa: CSARVEFGYTF

cdr3_length: 16
v_call: TRBV3-1/TRBV3-2
d_call: -
j_call: TRBJ1-5
clone_size: -
cdr3_nt: TGTGCCAGCAGCCAAGGGGGAGGGCAAAAAGGTCAGCCCCAGCATTTT
cdr3_aa: CASSQGGGQKGQPQHF

cdr3_length: 15
v_call: TRBV5-6
d_call: -
j_call: TRBJ2-7
clone_size: -
cdr3_nt: TGTGCCAGCAGCTCCCGTTTCGGGAACTCTCACGAGCAGTACTTC
cdr3_aa: CASSSRFGNSHEQYF

cdr3_length: 15
v_call: TRBV6-2/TRBV6-3
d_call: TRBD1
j_call: TRBJ2-2
clone_size: -
cdr3_nt: TGTGCCAGCAGTTACTGGGGACAGGGGAACGGGGAGCTGTTTTTT
cdr3_aa: CASSYWGQGNGELFF

cdr3_length: 13
v_call: TRBV12-3/TRBV12-4
d_call: -
j_call: TRBJ1-2
clone_size: -
cdr3_nt: TGTGCCAGCAGCCCCGCGGAGGACTATGGCTACACCTTC
cdr3_aa: CASSPAEDYGYTF

cdr3_length: 13
v_call: TRBV2
d_call: -
j_call: TRBJ2-5
clone_size: -
cdr3_nt: TGTGCCAGCAGTGCAGGATTTACAGAGACCCAGTACTTC
cdr3_aa: CASSAGFTETQYF

cdr3_length: 15
v_call: TRBV7-3
d_call: TRBD2
j_call: TRBJ2-3
clone_size: -
cdr3_nt: TGTGCCAGCAGACCTACTAGCGGCTCCACAGATACGCAGTATTTT
cdr3_aa: CASRPTSGSTDTQYF

cdr3_length: 12
v_call: TRBV6-5
d_call: -
j_call: TRBJ1-2
clone_size: -
cdr3_nt: TGTGCCAGCAACGGGGCTAACTATGGCTACACCTTC
cdr3_aa: CASNGANYGYTF

cdr3_length: 12
v_call: TRBV5-1
d_call: -
j_call: TRBJ1-6
clone_size: -
cdr3_nt: TGCGCCAGCAGCTTGCAGGGTTCACCCCTCCACTTT
cdr3_aa: CASSLQGSPLHF

cdr3_length: 16
v_call: TRBV4-2
d_call: TRBD2
j_call: TRBJ2-5
clone_size: -
cdr3_nt: TGTGCCAGCAGCCAAGAACTAGCGGAGGCCCAAGAGACCCAGTACTTC
cdr3_aa: CASSQELAEAQETQYF

cdr3_length: 16
v_call: TRBV5-1
d_call: TRBD2
j_call: TRBJ2-1
clone_size: -
cdr3_nt: TGCGCCAGCAGCTTGGGAGGGAGGGCGTCCTACAATGAGCAGTTCTTC
cdr3_aa: CASSLGGRASYNEQFF